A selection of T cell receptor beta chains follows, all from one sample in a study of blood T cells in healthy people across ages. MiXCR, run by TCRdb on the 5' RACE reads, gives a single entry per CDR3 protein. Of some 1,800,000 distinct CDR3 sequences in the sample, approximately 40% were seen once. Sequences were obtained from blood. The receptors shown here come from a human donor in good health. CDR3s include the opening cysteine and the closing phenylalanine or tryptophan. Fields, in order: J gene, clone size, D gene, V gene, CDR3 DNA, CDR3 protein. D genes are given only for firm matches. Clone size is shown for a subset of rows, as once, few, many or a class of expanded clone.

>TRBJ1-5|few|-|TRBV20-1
TGCAGTGCTAGACAGTATAGCAATCAGCCCCAGCATTTT
CSARQYSNQPQHF
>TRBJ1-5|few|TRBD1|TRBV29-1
TGCAGCGTTGAGGACAGGGGACAGCCCCAGCATTTT
CSVEDRGQPQHF
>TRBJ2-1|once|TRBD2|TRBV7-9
TGTGCCAGGGCTAGCGGCAATGAGCAGTTCTTC
CARASGNEQFF
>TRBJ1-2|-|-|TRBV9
TGTGCCAGCAGCGTAGGCCCCGGGCAGGGGAATGGCTACACCTTC
CASSVGPGQGNGYTF
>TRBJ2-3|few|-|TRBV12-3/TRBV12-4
TGTGCCAGCAGGCCGATCTCCGGTGCGGCAGATACGCAGTATTTT
CASRPISGAADTQYF
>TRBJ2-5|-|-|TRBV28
TGTGCCAGCAGTTATGGTAGGGACCTCCAAGAGATCCAGTACTTC
CASSYGRDLQEIQYF
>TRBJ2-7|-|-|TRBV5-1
TGCGCCAGCAGCTTTGACAGTCGATACGAGCAGTACTTC
CASSFDSRYEQYF
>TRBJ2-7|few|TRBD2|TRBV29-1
TGCTCAGTAGGGGGCGCGACTAGCGGTGCTACCTACGAGCAGTACTTC
CSVGGATSGATYEQYF
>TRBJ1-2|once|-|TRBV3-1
TGTGCCAGCAGCCAACTGACCCAGCATGGCTACACCTTC
CASSQLTQHGYTF
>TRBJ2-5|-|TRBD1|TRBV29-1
TGCAGCGTTCCAGGGGGCAGCGAGACCCAGTACTTC
CSVPGGSETQYF
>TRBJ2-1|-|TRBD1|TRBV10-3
TGTGCCGTAGGACAGGGGTTTGATGAGCAGTTCTTC
CAVGQGFDEQFF
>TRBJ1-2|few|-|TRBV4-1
TGCGCCAGCAACCCGGTTCACTTCGGGTCGCCAAACTATGGCTACACCTTC
CASNPVHFGSPNYGYTF
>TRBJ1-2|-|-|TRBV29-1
TGCAGCGTTGTCCGGGATCTTACCAACTATGGCTACACCTTC
CSVVRDLTNYGYTF
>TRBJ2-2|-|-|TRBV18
TGTGCCAGCTCACCATCGAACACCGGGGGGCTGTTTTTT
CASSPSNTGGLFF
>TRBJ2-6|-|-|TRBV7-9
TGTGCCAGCAGCTTAGCGCCCTCAGGGCCTGGGGCCAACGTCCGGACTTTC
CASSLAPSGPGANVRTF
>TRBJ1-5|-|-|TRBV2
TGTGCCAGCAGCCGGGACACCTCCTTTAGCAATCAGCCCCAGCATTTT
CASSRDTSFSNQPQHF
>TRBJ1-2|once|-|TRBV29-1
TGCAGCGTTGTTCGTGGGGATGGCTATGGCTACACCTTC
CSVVRGDGYGYTF
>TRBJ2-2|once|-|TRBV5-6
TGTGCCAGCAGCCAAGTTCCCGTCGCCGGGGAGCTGTTTTTT
CASSQVPVAGELFF
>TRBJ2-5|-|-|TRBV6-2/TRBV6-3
TGTGCCAATGGGCGGAGAGAGACCCAGTACTTC
CANGRRETQYF
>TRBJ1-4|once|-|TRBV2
TGTGCCAGCAGTCCGGACAGCCATAATGAAAAACTGTTTTTT
CASSPDSHNEKLFF
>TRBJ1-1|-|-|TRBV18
TGTGCCAGCTCACCAAGGGCCACGAACACTGAAGCTTTCTTT
CASSPRATNTEAFF
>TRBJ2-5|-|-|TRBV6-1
TGTGCCAGCAGTGAATTCCGGGGTCGCAGGGAATTGATGGAGACCCAGTACTTC
CASSEFRGRRELMETQYF
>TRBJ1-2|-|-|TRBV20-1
TGCAGTGCTAGATTCAGGGGAAGCGGCTACACCTTC
CSARFRGSGYTF
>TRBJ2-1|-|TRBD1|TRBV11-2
TGTGCCAGCAGTATTAACCGGGACAGGGACAATGAGCAGTTCTTC
CASSINRDRDNEQFF
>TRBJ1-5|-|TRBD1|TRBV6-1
TGTGCCAGCAGCCAACGGGACAGCCTTTATTATAGCAATCAGCCCCAGCATTTT
CASSQRDSLYYSNQPQHF
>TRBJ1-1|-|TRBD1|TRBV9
TGTGCCAGCAGCGTAGAGGGGGCGATAGGTGTGGGGACTGAAGCTTTCTTT
CASSVEGAIGVGTEAFF
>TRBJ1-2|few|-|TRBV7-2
TGTGCCAGCAGCCACTACAGCTATGGCTACACCTTC
CASSHYSYGYTF
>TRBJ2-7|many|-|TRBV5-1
TGTGCCAGCAGCTTAGAGGTCTCCTACGAGCAGTACTTC
CASSLEVSYEQYF